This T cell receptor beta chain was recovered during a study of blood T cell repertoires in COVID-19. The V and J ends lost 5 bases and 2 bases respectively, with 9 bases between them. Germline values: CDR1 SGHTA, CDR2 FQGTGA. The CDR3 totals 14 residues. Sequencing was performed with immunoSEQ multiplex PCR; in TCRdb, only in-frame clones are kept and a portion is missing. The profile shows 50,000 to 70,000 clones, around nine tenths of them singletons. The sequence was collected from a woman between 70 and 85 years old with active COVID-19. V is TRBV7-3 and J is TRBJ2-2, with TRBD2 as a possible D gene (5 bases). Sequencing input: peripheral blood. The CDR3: CASSTGINTGELFF. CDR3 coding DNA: TGTGCCAGCAGCACCGGGATAAACACCGGGGAGCTGTTTTTT.